The 21 T cell receptor beta chains below were found in one sample sequenced in a study of T cells in Graves' hyperthyroidism and ophthalmopathy. RNA transcripts gave rise to amplified TCR beta CDR3 regions. TCR CDR3 underwent first-round RT-PCR with the HTBI primer set. MiXCR, applied by TCRdb to the multiplex PCR reads, yields one record per CDR3 protein. The data hold approximately 590,000 distinct CDR3 sequences, with about 15% observed a single time. The sequencing sample was made of blood. These TCRs come from a woman aged 30 to 39 with Graves' hyperthyroidism.

On this clonotype: This may come from a read error, since a much larger clone is one base off. The chain is built from TRBV7-2 and TRBJ2-1, with a weak D call TRBD2 (5 bases). Per the germline V gene, CDR1 is SGHTA and CDR2 is FQGNSA. The CDR3 length is 17 residues. V was pared by 5 bases and J by 3 bases, with 20 bases between. The CDR3 nucleotides read TGTGCCAGCAGCCTAGGTCTGAGGCCTGCGGGCTACAATGAGCAGTTCTTC. Translated: CASSLGLRPAGYNEQFF. Together with reference TRBV7-2 and TRBJ2-1, the CDR3 gives the full variable domain: GAGVSQSPSNKVTEKGKDVELRCDPISGHTALYWYRQSLGQGLEFLIYFQGNSAPDKSGLPSDRFSAERTGGSVSTLTIQRTQQEDSAVYLCASSLGLRPAGYNEQFFGPGTRLTVL.

V and J are TRBV5-1 and TRBJ2-5; D is ambiguous. This CDR3 has 15 residues. The V gene lost 6 bases and the J gene lost 9 bases, with 24 bases spanning the gap. Looked up from germline, CDR1 is SGHRS and CDR2 is YFSETQ. The chain's CDR3 is CASNKDDTAGRAQYF. The CDR3 DNA follows: TGCGCCAGCAACAAAGACGACACGGCTGGACGAGCCCAGTACTTC.

This clonotype was observed a handful of times. V is TRBV7-9 and J is TRBJ2-7; no clear D. The CDR3 runs to 12 residues. V lost 2 bases, J lost 5 bases, and 7 bases lay in between. Germline V gives CDR1 SEHNR, CDR2 FQNEAQ (reference sequence). Here the CDR3 DNA reads TGTGCCAGCAGCTTACATTTCGACGAGCAGTACTTC. It translates to CASSLHFDEQYF.

This clonotype was seen a handful of times. The genes are TRBV5-1 and TRBJ2-7; 11 nucleotides match TRBD2. V shed 2 bases and J 4 bases; nucleotides not matched to a gene: 5. The germline CDR1 and CDR2 sequences are SGHRS and YFSETQ. The CDR3 loop spans 15 amino acids. The CDR3 here is CASSFTSGRPYEQYF. The CDR3 nucleotides are TGCGCCAGCAGCTTTACTAGCGGGAGACCTTACGAGCAGTACTTC.

The chain couples TRBV4-1 to TRBJ1-6; perhaps TRBD1 as D (5 bases). In germline, CDR1 is MGHRA, CDR2 YSYEKL. The CDR3 is 15 residues long. Trimming left V 3 bases short and J 10 bases short, with 16 bases between. The CDR3 nucleotides are TGCGCCAGCAGCCAGATACAGGTCGTAGGATCACCCCTCCACTTT. This gives the protein CASSQIQVVGSPLHF.

This clonotype was counted only a few times. The V and J genes are TRBV7-3 and TRBJ2-2; maybe TRBD1 (5 bases). CDR1 and CDR2 (germline): SGHTA, FQGTGA. Trimming removed 5 bases from V and 3 bases from J, with 7 bases in between. The CDR3 is made up of 13 amino acids. The CDR3 loop is CASSMTDTGELFF. In nucleotides, the CDR3 is TGTGCCAGCAGCATGACAGACACCGGGGAGCTGTTTTTT.

The chain joins TRBV6-1 to TRBJ2-2; 7 nucleotides agree with TRBD2. V shed 9 bases, J shed 6 bases, and the junction held 13 bases outside the gene matches. Germline V gene sequence: CDR1 MNHNS, CDR2 SASEGT. The CDR3 runs 15 residues. CDR3 nucleotide sequence: TGTGCCAGTAGCCGGGGCGGGAGCCCCCCCGGGGAGCTGTTTTTT. It encodes CASSRGGSPPGELFF.

The J gene is TRBJ2-7, the V gene TRBV19, with TRBD1 as a possible D gene (6 bases). With 5 bases removed from V and 4 bases from J, the gap between germline ends came to 12 bases. This CDR3 comprises 13 residues. Germline V gene data show CDR1 as LNHDA and CDR2 as SQIVND (reference sequence). Here the CDR3 DNA reads TGTGCCAGTAGTGCCTACCAGGGGTACGAGCAGTACTTC. Translated: CASSAYQGYEQYF.

V and J are TRBV12-3 or TRBV12-4 and TRBJ2-1; perhaps TRBD2 as D (5 bases). The ends were cut back, 3 bases at V and 4 bases at J, with 16 bases in the middle. CDR3 length: 16 residues. CDR3 nucleotide sequence: TGTGCCAGCAGTTTTACCCTTACGGGGATGTACAATGAGCAGTTCTTC. Its translation is CASSFTLTGMYNEQFF.

This clonotype was recorded at least ten times. The chain combines TRBV28 with TRBJ2-1; D not certain. V was trimmed by 2 bases and J by 3 bases, leaving 8 bases between them. This CDR3 is 14 amino acids long. The V gene's germline CDR1 is MDHEN and CDR2 SYDVKM. CDR3 sequence: CASSLLRNYNEQFF. The CDR3 nucleotides read TGTGCCAGCAGTTTACTCCGAAACTACAATGAGCAGTTCTTC.

This clonotype was counted many times. The V call is TRBV6-1, the J call TRBJ2-7, with TRBD2 as a possible D gene (5 bases). The CDR3 loop spans 14 amino acids. With 3 bases removed from V and 3 bases from J, the gap between germline ends came to 12 bases. Germline V lookup: CDR1 MNHNS, CDR2 SASEGT. The CDR3 DNA reads as TGTGCCAGCAGTGATGGCCCCGAGGGCTACGAGCAGTACTTC. Translation gives CASSDGPEGYEQYF.

A word on this clonotype: The junction shows a germline mismatch at one end, possibly a read error. The chain recombines TRBV2 with TRBJ2-3; D possibly corresponds to TRBD2 (5 bases). Germline CDR1 and CDR2: SNHLY and FYNNEI. The CDR3 runs 13 residues. The CDR3 DNA sequence: TGTACCAGCAGCTTGCAGGCGGGAGATACGCAGTATTTT. Its translation is CTSSLQAGDTQYF.

The V and J genes are TRBV27 and TRBJ1-1; possible D gene TRBD1, 5 bases. The CDR3 runs to 14 residues. Germline lookup yields CDR1 MNHEY and CDR2 SMNVEV (reference sequence). Trimming took 5 bases from V and 3 from J, leaving 13 bases between them. CDR3 amino acids: CASSPVGGDTEAFF. In DNA, the CDR3 is TGTGCCAGCAGTCCTGTGGGGGGTGACACTGAAGCTTTCTTT.

This clonotype was found many times. The chain carries TRBV7-9 and TRBJ2-3; D gene unclear. The germline gives CDR1 SEHNR, CDR2 FQNEAQ (reference sequence). The V gene lost 1 base and the J gene lost 4 bases, with 9 bases spanning the gap. This CDR3 is built from 14 residues. This CDR3 reads CASSLELSADTQYF. For the CDR3, the DNA is TGTGCCAGCAGCTTAGAGTTATCAGCAGATACGCAGTATTTT.

The sample holds many counts of this clonotype. The chain links TRBV12-3 or TRBV12-4 to TRBJ2-1, with unresolved D. The CDR3 sequence is 15 residues long. Trimming cost V 1 base and J 3 bases, with 10 bases left between them. CDR3 nucleotides: TGTGCCAGCAGTTTAGATCTCACTTTCTACAATGAGCAGTTCTTC. Its translation is CASSLDLTFYNEQFF.

This chain links TRBV27 with TRBJ2-2; D remains ambiguous. Germline values: CDR1 MNHEY, CDR2 SMNVEV (reference sequence). CDR3 length equals 14 residues. Trimming cost V 3 bases and J 2 bases, with 7 bases left between them. Here the CDR3 reads CASSLYQNTGELFF. The CDR3 nucleotides read TGTGCCAGCAGTTTGTATCAAAACACCGGGGAGCTGTTTTTT.

The table lists this clonotype with a few counts. The rearrangement joins TRBV3-1 to TRBJ2-1, with 12 positions matching TRBD2. Germline V gene data show CDR1 as LGHDT and CDR2 as YNNKEL (reference sequence). Germline trimming cut 1 base from V and 4 bases from J; bases unmatched to any gene: 14. The CDR3 runs 20 residues. CDR3 sequence: CASSQVTHGLAGNLYNEQFF. The CDR3 DNA reads as TGTGCCAGCAGCCAAGTAACCCACGGACTAGCGGGAAACCTTTACAATGAGCAGTTCTTC.

This clonotype was seen ten or more times. V is TRBV11-2 and J is TRBJ2-1; possible D gene TRBD1, 5 bases. The CDR3 covers 12 residues. Germline V gene lookup returns CDR1 SGHAT and CDR2 FQNNGV. Trimming removed 1 base at V and 8 bases at J, with 6 bases between. DNA of the CDR3: TGTGCCAGCAGCTTAGGGGGCCATGAGCAGTTCTTC. Its translation: CASSLGGHEQFF.

Many counts were recorded for this clonotype. The chain has TRBV7-8 and TRBJ2-1; 8 nucleotides match TRBD2. The CDR3 is made up of 16 amino acids. Trimming removed 1 base from V and 2 bases from J; junction bases left unmatched: 4. Germline CDR1 and CDR2: SGHVS and FQNEAQ. This CDR3 is CASSLVVAGPYNEQFF. The CDR3 DNA reads TGTGCCAGCAGCTTAGTGGTAGCGGGACCCTACAATGAGCAGTTCTTC.

This chain joins TRBV5-6 and TRBJ2-4, with 10 bases matching TRBD2. CDR3 length: 18 amino acids. The J segment lost 2 bases and the V segment lost 4 bases, leaving 12 bases of the junction unmatched. In germline, CDR1 is SGHDT, CDR2 YYEEEE. The CDR3 is CASSPTRGLAPTKNIQYF. The CDR3, as DNA: TGTGCCAGCAGCCCAACCCGGGGACTAGCGCCAACCAAAAACATTCAGTACTTC.

The chain carries TRBV6-5 and TRBJ1-2; 7 bases line up with TRBD1. The CDR3 length is 14 residues. The ends lost 0 bases at V and 8 bases at J; junction bases unmatched: 6. The V gene's germline CDR1 is MNHEY and CDR2 SVGAGI. The CDR3 region has the DNA TGTGCCAGCAGTTACTCGACAGGGTCGGAAGGCTACACCTTC. Translated, it gives CASSYSTGSEGYTF.